These 21 T cell receptor beta chains originate from one sample sequenced in a study of post-analysis software for immune sequencing data. Study-level points and caveats: Among roughly 5 TRBV segments more frequent in patients than controls were TRBV5-6, TRBV5-1 and TRBV20-1.

Unique molecular identifiers had been added to the TCR beta cDNA libraries. In TCRdb, the PCR reads were re-called with MiXCR into one record per CDR3 protein. This sample has over 700,000 distinct CDR3 sequences; less than 35% occur once, and the top ten carry roughly 0.53%. These receptors have no known antigen. What was sequenced was blood. These receptors originate from a girl between 10 and 17 years old with multiple sclerosis.

The chain has TRBV9 and TRBJ2-7; 7 bases align to TRBD1. Trimming cost V 0 bases and J 0 bases; bases outside gene matches: 6. Looked up from germline, CDR1 is SGDLS and CDR2 is YYNGEE. The CDR3 consists of 16 residues. CDR3 loop: CASSVGGQLSSYEQYF. Here the CDR3 DNA reads TGTGCCAGCAGCGTAGGGGGACAGCTCTCCTCCTACGAGCAGTACTTC.

This clonotype came up many times. The V call is TRBV6-1, the J call TRBJ2-3, with 9 positions matching TRBD1. The ends lost 5 bases at V and 2 bases at J; junction bases unmatched: 5. Germline V CDR1 and CDR2: MNHNS, SASEGT. The CDR3 covers 15 residues. CDR3 sequence (DNA): TGTGCCAGCAGTACCGGGACAGGGATCACAGATACGCAGTATTTT. Protein sequence: CASSTGTGITDTQYF.

The V and J genes are TRBV7-2 and TRBJ1-5; TRBD1 matches 9 bases. CDR3 length: 15 amino acids. Germline-derived CDR1 and CDR2 are SGHTA and FQGNSA. The J segment lost 3 bases and the V segment lost 5 bases, leaving 5 bases of the junction unmatched. This chain's CDR3 is CASSHGTGINQPQHF. Written as DNA, the CDR3 is TGTGCCAGCAGCCATGGGACAGGGATCAATCAGCCCCAGCATTTT.

V usage is TRBV5-6 and J usage is TRBJ1-4, with D uncertain. The CDR3 is made up of 15 amino acids. Trimming took off 0 bases at V and 4 bases at J, with 10 bases between the two ends. Germline V gene data show CDR1 as SGHDT and CDR2 as YYEEEE. This CDR3 is CASSLVSDLNEKLFF. Here the CDR3 DNA reads TGTGCCAGCAGCTTGGTGTCGGATCTTAATGAAAAACTGTTTTTT.

This clonotype was seen more than once but under ten times. The chain has TRBV20-1 and TRBJ2-1; TRBD2 aligns across 7 bases. This CDR3 has 16 amino acids. The germline V gene encodes CDR1 DFQATT and CDR2 SNEGSKA (reference sequence). After removal of 5 bases from V and 8 bases from J, the junction contained 18 bases not matched to a gene. The CDR3 DNA follows: TGCAGTGCTGACCCCCCGCGGGCGGGAGACGGGGATGAGCAGTTCTTC. This encodes CSADPPRAGDGDEQFF.

This sequence joins TRBV9 and TRBJ2-1; unclear D gene. The V gene's germline CDR1 is SGDLS and CDR2 YYNGEE. V was shortened by 4 bases and J by 4 bases, with 15 bases between the two germline ends. CDR3 size: 15 residues. The CDR3 nucleotides are TGTGCCAGCAGCCCACGAAGGATTGAGTACAATGAGCAGTTCTTC. Encoded protein: CASSPRRIEYNEQFF. Together with reference TRBV9 and TRBJ2-1, the CDR3 gives the full variable domain: DSGVTQTPKHLITATGQRVTLRCSPRSGDLSVYWYQQSLDQGLQFLIQYYNGEERAKGNILERFSAQQFPDLHSELNLSSLELGDSALYFCASSPRRIEYNEQFFGPGTRLTVL.

About this clonotype: This may be a read error, as it is one base from a much larger clone. The chain combines TRBV5-1 with TRBJ2-1, with D perhaps matching TRBD2 (6 bases). With 3 bases removed from V and 5 bases from J, the gap between germline ends came to 12 bases. Germline-derived CDR1 and CDR2 are SGHRS and YFSETQ. CDR3 length: 14 residues. The CDR3 nucleotides are TGCGCCAGCAGCTGGGCGGGACTCAACAATGAGCAGTTCTTC. Translation gives CASSWAGLNNEQFF. Full variable domain (outside the CDR3, taken from reference TRBV5-1 and TRBJ2-1): KAGVTQTPRYLIKTRGQQVTLSCSPISGHRSVSWYQQTPGQGLQFLFEYFSETQRNKGNFPGRFSGRQFSNSRSEMNVSTLELGDSALYLCASSWAGLNNEQFFGPGTRLTVL.

This clonotype was found a few times. Germline and junction disagree at one end, which may indicate a read error. The genes are TRBV6-2 or TRBV6-3 and TRBJ2-3; TRBD2 matches at 8 bases. The V gene's germline CDR1 is MNHEY and CDR2 SVGEGT. This CDR3 spans 13 amino acids. The DNA of the CDR3 is TGTACCAGCAGCCCCGGGACTAGGGTTCGGCAGTATTTT. Amino acids: CTSSPGTRVRQYF.

This clonotype was counted a few times. The CDR3 spells CSARRGESYNEQFF. CDR3 DNA: TGCAGTGCTCGAAGGGGGGAATCCTACAATGAGCAGTTCTTC. The J gene is TRBJ2-1, the V gene TRBV20-1; D may be TRBD1 or TRBD2 (6 bases each). The CDR3 covers 14 residues. Trimming removed 5 bases at V and 1 base at J, with 12 bases between. Germline V lookup: CDR1 DFQATT, CDR2 SNEGSKA (reference sequence).

This clonotype was seen more than once but under ten times. The J gene is TRBJ1-2, the V gene TRBV5-6; D gene unclear. Deletions cut 4 bases from V and 4 bases from J, with 14 bases between. The CDR3 is 14 residues long. The V gene's germline CDR1 is SGHDT and CDR2 YYEEEE. For the CDR3, the DNA is TGTGCCAGCAGCCGACTCGTATGGCGCTATGGCTACACCTTC. Its translation: CASSRLVWRYGYTF.

This chain links TRBV6-1 with TRBJ2-3; 8 positions match TRBD1. CDR1 and CDR2 from the germline V gene are MNHNS and SASEGT. V trimming: 0 bases; J trimming: 4 bases; junction bases outside the gene matches: 6. The CDR3 is 16 amino acids. This CDR3 is CASSEALAGGADTQYF. CDR3 sequence (DNA): TGTGCCAGCAGTGAAGCGCTGGCAGGGGGCGCAGATACGCAGTATTTT.

The rearrangement joins TRBV7-2 to TRBJ2-3, with D unresolved. Germline V gene sequence: CDR1 SGHTA, CDR2 FQGNSA. There are 14 residues in the CDR3. The ends were cut back, 5 bases at V and 2 bases at J, with 11 bases in the middle. CDR3 DNA: TGTGCCAGCAGCAATGCTAAAACCACAGATACGCAGTATTTT. This codes for CASSNAKTTDTQYF.

A note on this clonotype: An end of the junction does not agree with germline; a read error may underlie this. CDR3: CAGSRTGNPYEQYF. In nucleotides, the CDR3 is TGTGCCGGCAGCCGGACAGGTAATCCCTACGAGCAGTACTTC. This chain links TRBV28 with TRBJ2-7; 7 bases line up with TRBD1. The germline V gene encodes CDR1 MDHEN and CDR2 SYDVKM. The CDR3 is 14 amino acids.

The V gene is TRBV9, the J gene TRBJ2-1; no definite D call. Trimming removed 0 bases from V and 9 bases from J, with 10 bases in between. The CDR3 runs to 13 residues. Germline CDR1 SGDLS, CDR2 YYNGEE. This chain's CDR3 is CASSVDLAAEQFF. The DNA of the CDR3 is TGTGCCAGCAGCGTAGACTTAGCAGCTGAGCAGTTCTTC.

This clonotype was observed many times. At one of its ends the junction is not consistent with the germline gene, which may arise from a read error. The rearrangement uses TRBV12-3 or TRBV12-4 and TRBJ1-2, with a possible D match to TRBD1 (6 bases). This CDR3 comprises 13 residues. The DNA of the CDR3 is TGTGCCAGCAGCTTAGACAGGAACTATGGCTACACCTTC. Protein product: CASSLDRNYGYTF.

In regard to this clonotype: A single base separates this from a much larger clone, so it may be a read error. This sequence joins TRBV28 and TRBJ2-3; D gene unclear. The CDR3 length is 13 residues. Germline CDR1 is MDHEN and CDR2 is SYDVKM. The CDR3 DNA is TGTGCCGGCAGTCCGAGGAATACAGATACGCAGTATTTT. Translation gives CAGSPRNTDTQYF. The whole variable domain, remainder taken from reference TRBV28 and TRBJ2-3, is DVKVTQSSRYLVKRTGEKVFLECVQDMDHENMFWYRQDPGLGLRLIYFSYDVKMKEKGDIPEGYSVSREKKERFSLILESASTNQTSMYLCAGSPRNTDTQYFGPGTRLTVL.

The chain couples TRBV6-1 to TRBJ2-4, with 7 positions matching TRBD2. CDR3 size: 16 residues. Germline values: CDR1 MNHNS, CDR2 SASEGT. The junction had 10 bases not matched to a gene; V was cut back by 1 base and J by 7 bases. The CDR3 reads CASSEVGGGEGNIQYF. CDR3 DNA: TGTGCCAGCAGTGAAGTAGGCGGCGGGGAGGGGAACATTCAGTACTTC.

This clonotype was seen more than once but under ten times. One junction end disagrees with the germline gene, perhaps due to a read error. The chain combines TRBV7-9 with TRBJ2-5, with D maybe TRBD2 (6 bases). This CDR3 is 15 amino acids long. Per germline, CDR1 SEHNR and CDR2 FQNEAQ (reference sequence). The CDR3 coding sequence is TGTGCCAGCAGCTCCTTCGGGACTTTCCAACAGACCCAGTACTTC. This translates into CASSSFGTFQQTQYF.

This clonotype was detected only a few times. The chain links TRBV7-9 to TRBJ1-2; 9 bases match TRBD1. Germline V gives CDR1 SEHNR, CDR2 FQNEAQ (reference sequence). The CDR3 loop spans 17 amino acids. V gave up 3 bases and J gave up 5 bases; unmatched junction bases: 13. The CDR3 DNA sequence: TGTGCCAGCAGCTTGCTATTCCGGGACAGGGAGGGGTATGGCTACACCTTC. Translating gives CASSLLFRDREGYGYTF.

The CDR3 spells CASSPPAAAYNEQYF. The CDR3 bases are TGCGCCAGCAGCCCCCCGGCGGCGGCCTACAATGAGCAGTACTTC. V usage is TRBV5-1 and J usage is TRBJ2-1; D unclear. The J call may be wrong; the DNA end is better matched by TRBJ2-7. In germline, CDR1 is SGHRS, CDR2 YFSETQ. CDR3 length equals 15 residues.

The chain has TRBV5-6 and TRBJ2-1; D is perhaps TRBD2 (6 bases). Trimming left V 0 bases short and J 12 bases short, with 28 bases between. There are 18 residues in the CDR3. Germline V gene lookup returns CDR1 SGHDT and CDR2 YYEEEE. The CDR3 DNA reads as TGTGCCAGCAGCTTGGGCCCCCCCGGGACGGATCGAAGGCGGGGGCAGTTCTTC. Translating it yields CASSLGPPGTDRRRGQFF. The complete variable domain, with remaining parts taken from reference TRBV5-6 and TRBJ2-1, reads DAGVTQSPTHLIKTRGQQVTLRCSPKSGHDTVSWYQQALGQGPQFIFQYYEEEERQRGNFPDRFSGHQFPNYSSELNVNALLLGDSALYLCASSLGPPGTDRRRGQFFGPGTRLTVL.